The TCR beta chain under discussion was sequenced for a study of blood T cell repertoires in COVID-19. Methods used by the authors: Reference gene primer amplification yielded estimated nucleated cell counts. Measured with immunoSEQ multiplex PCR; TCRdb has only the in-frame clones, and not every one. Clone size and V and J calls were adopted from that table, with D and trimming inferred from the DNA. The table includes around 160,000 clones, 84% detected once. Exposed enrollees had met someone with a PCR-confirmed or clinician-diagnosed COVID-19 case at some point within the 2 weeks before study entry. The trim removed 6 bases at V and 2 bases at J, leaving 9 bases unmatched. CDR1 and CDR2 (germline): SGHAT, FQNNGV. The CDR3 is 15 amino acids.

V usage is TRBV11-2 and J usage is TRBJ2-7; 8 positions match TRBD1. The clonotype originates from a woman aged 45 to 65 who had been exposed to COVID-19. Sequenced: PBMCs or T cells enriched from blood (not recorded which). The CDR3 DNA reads TGTGCCAGCAGAAGCCAGGGGACAGGTCCCTACGAGCAGTACTTC. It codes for CASRSQGTGPYEQYF.